This TCR beta chain stems from a study of blood T cells in healthy people across ages. In its sample, this clonotype was seen a few times. The authors ran a second PCR of about 7 to 12 cycles using a sample-barcoded 5' primer and a J-beta primer mix. The template-switch adaptor, which had 12 random nucleotides, put a tag on each cDNA molecule. TCRdb ran MiXCR on the 5' RACE reads and lists one entry per CDR3 protein. Seen here are about 780,000 distinct CDR3 sequences, more than 35% observed once, and the top ten hold around 18%. The clonotype originates from a man older than 75 in good health. The source material was blood.

The CDR3 DNA is TGTGCCTGGAGTCAAGGGGGAGACTATGGCTACACCTTC. Translation: CAWSQGGDYGYTF. The genes are TRBV30 and TRBJ1-2; D possibly corresponds to TRBD1 (6 bases). CDR3 length equals 13 residues. V lost 2 bases and J lost 3, with 10 bases in between. CDR1 GTSNPN and CDR2 SVGIG come from the germline V gene (reference sequence).